This entry describes one T cell receptor beta chain. Its antigen is not identified. The data are from a study of persistence of HIV-infected CD4 T cells. Trimming took off 0 bases at V and 2 bases at J, with 23 bases between the two ends. The CDR3 is 20 residues long. Per the germline V gene, CDR1 is SGHRS and CDR2 is YFSETQ. Lysates of CMV-infected fibroblasts at around 9.9 ug/mL stimulated these cells. CD40L/CD69 double-negative CD45RO-high memory CD4+ T cells were collected. The libraries were made with immunoSEQ version 4 in survey mode. Assay: immunoSEQ multiplex PCR; the TCRdb copy retains only in-frame clones and omits some. This sample has 30,000 to 45,000 clones, with approximately 84% found just once.

The specimen comprised CD4+ T cells sorted from PBMCs after roughly 18-hour stimulation, sampled from a patient who received antiretroviral therapy. The chain employs TRBV5-1 and TRBJ2-2; TRBD2 might be the D (6 bases). The sequence came from an adult man with HIV who was CMV-seropositive. DNA for the CDR3: TGCGCCAGCAGCTTGGCGCGGGGCGGGACCCGGGACGAAAACACCGGGGAGCTGTTTTTT. Its protein is CASSLARGGTRDENTGELFF.